Listed here are 27 T cell receptor beta chains from one sample, sequenced in a study of CD8 T cells in ankylosing spondylitis. TCRdb re-called the 5' RACE reads with MiXCR, one entry per CDR3 protein. This sample has 240,000 or so distinct CDR3 sequences, with around 7.8% found just once. The specimen was blood, either unsorted or a sorted T cell fraction (not recorded which). Receptors were obtained from a male donor with ankylosing spondylitis or in good health (not recorded which).

The table lists this clonotype with many counts. The V call is TRBV7-8, the J call TRBJ2-3, with 10 bases that match TRBD2. The germline gives CDR1 SGHVS, CDR2 FQNEAQ. V shed 0 bases and J 1 base; nucleotides not matched to a gene: 4. This CDR3 is 17 amino acids long. The CDR3 sequence is CASSLAIAGGRTDTQYF. In nucleotides, the CDR3 is TGTGCCAGCAGCTTAGCGATAGCGGGGGGCCGCACAGATACGCAGTATTTT.

This clonotype was seen at least ten times. The chain joins TRBV20-1 to TRBJ1-1; 7 bases are shared with TRBD1. The CDR3 runs to 13 residues. The V segment lost 5 bases and the J segment 5 bases; nucleotides outside the gene matches: 8. Germline values: CDR1 DFQATT, CDR2 SNEGSKA (reference sequence). The CDR3 sequence is CSAEQDRSTEAFF. The CDR3 DNA reads TGCAGTGCTGAACAGGACAGGAGTACTGAAGCTTTCTTT.

This clonotype was picked up many times. The chain has TRBV6-2 or TRBV6-3 and TRBJ2-2; TRBD1 matches at 8 bases. The CDR3 is 14 amino acids. CDR1 is MNHEY and CDR2 is SVGEGT in the germline V gene. V dropped 2 bases and J dropped 5; count of bases not matched to a gene: 1. CDR3 region: CASSYQGATGELFF. For the CDR3, the DNA is TGTGCCAGCAGTTACCAGGGGGCGACCGGGGAGCTGTTTTTT.

This clonotype was picked up a small number of times. The rearrangement links TRBV18 to TRBJ2-1, with 10 bases lining up with TRBD2. Trimming removed 6 bases from V and 8 bases from J; junction bases left unmatched: 10. CDR1 is KGHSH, CDR2 LQKENI, per germline. This CDR3 comprises 15 residues. The CDR3 sequence: CASSRWTSGSDEQFF. CDR3 bases: TGTGCCAGCTCCCGCTGGACTAGCGGAAGCGATGAGCAGTTCTTC.

This clonotype has at least ten counts. The chain carries TRBV20-1 and TRBJ1-1; weak D call: TRBD1 (5 bases). Germline values: CDR1 DFQATT, CDR2 SNEGSKA (reference sequence). The V end was cut by 2 bases, the J end by 2 bases, with 12 bases between. This CDR3 is 14 amino acids long. CDR3 sequence: CSARPLDRNTEAFF. CDR3 sequence (DNA): TGCAGTGCTAGACCCCTTGACAGAAACACTGAAGCTTTCTTT.

The genes are TRBV27 and TRBJ1-6, with a tentative D call TRBD1 (6 bases). The CDR3 extends over 15 amino acids. Germline loops: CDR1 MNHEY, CDR2 SMNVEV (reference sequence). Trimming took 6 bases from V and 8 from J, leaving 17 bases between them. The CDR3 DNA follows: TGTGCCAGCAGCTCTAACAGGGCCCTGGATTCACCCCTCCACTTT. Translating gives CASSSNRALDSPLHF.

This clonotype was seen repeatedly, ten times or more. The V call is TRBV20-1, the J call TRBJ2-3; weak D call: TRBD2 (5 bases). CDR1 and CDR2 (germline): DFQATT, SNEGSKA (reference sequence). CDR3 length: 13 amino acids. Trimming removed 5 bases from V and 0 bases from J, with 9 bases in between. CDR3 sequence: CSAEAESTDTQYF. CDR3 nucleotides: TGCAGTGCTGAAGCGGAGAGCACAGATACGCAGTATTTT.

This clonotype has at least ten counts. The CDR3 DNA reads TGTGCCAGCAGCCTAAAACCGGGACAGGGTAATGAAAAACTGTTTTTT. Its protein product is CASSLKPGQGNEKLFF. The chain is built from TRBV9 and TRBJ1-4; TRBD1 matches at 9 bases. Germline V lookup: CDR1 SGDLS, CDR2 YYNGEE. Unmatched junction bases numbered 8, after V lost 4 bases and J lost 4 bases. CDR3 length: 16 residues.

Many counts were recorded for this clonotype. The chain has TRBV5-1 and TRBJ1-1, with 7 bases aligning to TRBD1. From germline, CDR1 is SGHRS and CDR2 YFSETQ. The V segment lost 2 bases and the J segment 1 base; nucleotides outside the gene matches: 5. CDR3 length equals 15 residues. CDR3 sequence: CASSLPGQPNTEAFF. CDR3 nucleotides: TGCGCCAGCAGCTTACCGGGACAGCCGAACACTGAAGCTTTCTTT. The full variable domain, completed using reference TRBV5-1 and TRBJ1-1, is KAGVTQTPRYLIKTRGQQVTLSCSPISGHRSVSWYQQTPGQGLQFLFEYFSETQRNKGNFPGRFSGRQFSNSRSEMNVSTLELGDSALYLCASSLPGQPNTEAFFGQGTRLTVV.

About this clonotype: A much larger clone lies one base from this, so it may be a read error. The chain links TRBV5-3 to TRBJ2-5; the D gene is possibly TRBD1 (6 bases). TRBV5-3 carries the ORF label, with uncertain function. This CDR3 comprises 15 residues. Trimming pared 0 bases from V and 4 bases from J, leaving 13 bases between. Here the CDR3 reads CARSLVTTGTETQYF. DNA of the CDR3: TGTGCCAGAAGCTTGGTCACTACAGGGACAGAGACCCAGTACTTC.

This clonotype was recorded many times. The J gene is TRBJ2-3, the V gene TRBV4-2; 11 bases match TRBD2. The CDR3 length is 16 residues. Germline V CDR1 and CDR2: LGHNA, YNFKEQ. The ends lost 1 base at V and 6 bases at J; junction bases unmatched: 6. Here the CDR3 reads CASSQGIAGGPDTQYF. The CDR3 DNA sequence: TGTGCCAGCAGCCAAGGGATAGCGGGGGGGCCGGATACGCAGTATTTT.

The table lists this clonotype with many counts. The gene calls are TRBV9 and TRBJ2-7; 8 bases line up with TRBD2. In germline, CDR1 is SGDLS, CDR2 YYNGEE. The CDR3 runs 14 residues. V lost 3 bases and J lost 7; bases outside the gene matches: 9. This chain's CDR3 is CASSATGGLSEQYF. The CDR3 DNA follows: TGTGCCAGCAGCGCAACGGGGGGGCTTTCTGAGCAGTACTTC.

Only a few counts were recorded for this clonotype. The rearrangement links TRBV7-6 to TRBJ2-1, with a possible D match to TRBD2 (5 bases). Trimming pared 5 bases from V and 5 bases from J, leaving 19 bases between. The germline gives CDR1 SGHVS, CDR2 FNYEAQ. The CDR3 has 16 amino acids. The CDR3 reads CASSGQSGSGHNEQFF. Written as DNA, the CDR3 is TGTGCCAGCAGCGGTCAGTCGGGGAGCGGTCACAATGAGCAGTTCTTC.

This clonotype was detected ten times or more. The rearrangement links TRBV5-1 to TRBJ2-2; tentatively, D is TRBD1 (5 bases). Germline-derived CDR1 and CDR2 are SGHRS and YFSETQ. CDR3 length: 15 residues. Trimming removed 4 bases at V and 7 bases at J, with 17 bases between. The CDR3 here is CASSPVGASDGELFF. The CDR3 region has the DNA TGCGCCAGCAGCCCAGTAGGGGCCAGCGACGGGGAGCTGTTTTTT.

The chain is built from TRBV19 and TRBJ1-5; maybe TRBD1 (5 bases). The CDR3 extends over 15 amino acids. Per the germline V gene, CDR1 is LNHDA and CDR2 is SQIVND (reference sequence). Trimming left V 3 bases short and J 4 bases short, with 13 bases between. The CDR3, as DNA: TGTGCCAGTAGTATCGAGGGGCTGGGAAATCAGCCCCAGCATTTT. This gives the protein CASSIEGLGNQPQHF.

This clonotype showed up many times. This rearrangement joins TRBV20-1 to TRBJ2-2; TRBD2 matches at 12 bases. The CDR3 totals 15 residues. Trimming took 5 bases from V and 7 from J; bases not matched to a gene: 8. In germline, CDR1 is DFQATT, CDR2 SNEGSKA (reference sequence). The CDR3 region is CSASTSGRLGGELFF. The CDR3 DNA reads TGCAGTGCTTCGACTAGCGGGAGATTGGGCGGGGAGCTGTTTTTT.

This clonotype was seen at least ten times. The chain has TRBV20-1 and TRBJ2-7, with a weak D call TRBD2 (6 bases). The CDR3 consists of 16 residues. Trimming shortened V by 5 bases and J by 3 bases, and 23 bases separated the two germline ends. CDR1 is DFQATT and CDR2 is SNEGSKA in the germline V gene (reference sequence). CDR3 protein: CSASMGVLALIYEQYF. DNA for the CDR3: TGCAGTGCTTCCATGGGGGTCCTAGCGTTGATCTACGAGCAGTACTTC.

The V gene is TRBV7-3, the J gene TRBJ2-1; TRBD1 is a possible D gene (6 bases). CDR3 size: 13 residues. Trimming took 6 bases from V and 2 from J, leaving 8 bases between them. Per the germline V gene, CDR1 is SGHTA and CDR2 is FQGTGA. CDR3: CASSRDTYNEQFF. The CDR3, as DNA: TGTGCCAGCAGTAGGGACACCTACAATGAGCAGTTCTTC.

This rearrangement joins TRBV27 to TRBJ2-1; 7 bases agree with TRBD2. CDR1 MNHEY and CDR2 SMNVEV come from the germline V gene (reference sequence). V dropped 4 bases and J dropped 8; count of bases not matched to a gene: 11. This CDR3 has 15 residues. Here the CDR3 DNA reads TGTGCCAGCAGTTCCCCGGGACTACTTCTGGATGAGCAGTTCTTC. Protein product: CASSSPGLLLDEQFF.

This clonotype was recorded at least ten times. This chain connects TRBV2 to TRBJ2-7, with D perhaps TRBD2 (5 bases). CDR3 length: 12 residues. Looked up from germline, CDR1 is SNHLY and CDR2 is FYNNEI. V dropped 8 bases and J dropped 6 bases, with 14 bases sitting between them. The CDR3 here is CASGRDPGEQYF. DNA for the CDR3: TGTGCCAGCGGCCGGGATCCGGGCGAGCAGTACTTC.

The J gene is TRBJ1-1, the V gene TRBV23-1; D unclear. TRBV23-1 is annotated as an ORF whose role is uncertain. The CDR3 consists of 13 residues. V dropped 3 bases and J dropped 2 bases, with 7 bases sitting between them. This CDR3 is CASSHHSNTEAFF. CDR3 bases: TGCGCCAGCAGTCACCATAGTAACACTGAAGCTTTCTTT.

At least ten counts were recorded for this clonotype. The chain joins TRBV5-6 to TRBJ2-1; 12 nucleotides match TRBD2. The CDR3 has 17 residues. The germline gives CDR1 SGHDT, CDR2 YYEEEE. V gave up 4 bases and J gave up 4 bases; unmatched junction bases: 9. CDR3 sequence reads: CASSLRTSGKEYNEQFF. CDR3 DNA sequence: TGTGCCAGCAGCCTCCGGACTAGCGGGAAAGAGTACAATGAGCAGTTCTTC.

There are many counts of this clonotype. The chain combines TRBV7-9 with TRBJ2-3, with D perhaps matching TRBD1 (6 bases). The CDR3 is made up of 16 amino acids. Between the trimmed V and J ends, which lost 3 bases and 1 base, there was a span of 14 bases. The germline V gene encodes CDR1 SEHNR and CDR2 FQNEAQ (reference sequence). The CDR3 sequence: CASSFLPGQGTDTQYF. CDR3 DNA: TGTGCCAGCAGCTTCTTGCCGGGACAAGGCACAGATACGCAGTATTTT. Full variable domain (remainder filled in from reference TRBV7-9 and TRBJ2-3): DTGVSQNPRHKITKRGQNVTFRCDPISEHNRLYWYRQTLGQGPEFLTYFQNEAQLEKSRLLSDRFSAERPKGSFSTLEIQRTEQGDSAMYLCASSFLPGQGTDTQYFGPGTRLTVL.

At least ten counts were recorded for this clonotype. The chain is built from TRBV7-9 and TRBJ1-1; D unresolved. Germline CDR1 is SEHNR and CDR2 is FQNEAQ (reference sequence). V was clipped by 2 bases and J by 3 bases, with 10 bases between them. The CDR3 loop spans 14 amino acids. The CDR3 nucleotides are TGTGCCAGCAGCTTAAATCCAGGATACACTGAAGCTTTCTTT. Amino acids: CASSLNPGYTEAFF.

The rearrangement uses TRBV29-1 and TRBJ2-7; unclear D gene. Germline lookup yields CDR1 SQVTM and CDR2 ANQGSEA. The CDR3 has 13 amino acids. The germline V and J ends were trimmed by 5 bases and 0 bases, with 11 bases remaining between them. Here the CDR3 DNA reads TGCAGCGTTTTACACCCGAGCTCCTACGAGCAGTACTTC. Translation gives CSVLHPSSYEQYF.

This clonotype was observed a handful of times. The chain is built from TRBV28 and TRBJ2-2; TRBD1 might be the D (6 bases). This CDR3 spans 13 amino acids. Germline V gene sequence: CDR1 MDHEN, CDR2 SYDVKM. Between the trimmed V and J ends, which lost 5 bases and 6 bases, there was a span of 10 bases. CDR3 DNA sequence: TGTGCCAGCAGTACACAGGGCTCCGGGGAGCTGTTTTTT. Its protein product is CASSTQGSGELFF.

The gene calls are TRBV20-1 and TRBJ2-5, with 7 bases fitting TRBD1. This CDR3 region has 15 residues. Germline CDR1 is DFQATT and CDR2 is SNEGSKA (reference sequence). Unmatched junction bases numbered 10, after V lost 4 bases and J lost 2 bases. The CDR3 bases are TGCAGTGCTACACAGGGACAGACTCTTCAAGAGACCCAGTACTTC. This translates into CSATQGQTLQETQYF.